The 4 T cell receptor beta chains presented below share a single source sample, sequenced in a study of CD8+CD57+ T cells in acquired aplastic anemia. Patients sequenced had flow cytometry evidence of CD8+CD57+ cell expansion. TCR beta VDJ and CDR3 were profiled, and genomic DNA was the template. TCRdb re-derived calls from the reads in MiXCR, one entry per CDR3 protein. The sample shows 150,000 to 180,000 distinct CDR3 sequences, just over 50% of them seen only once. Input material: sorted CD4+, CD8+, or CD8+CD57+ T cells (not recorded which) from PBMCs. These receptors originate from a human donor with aplastic anemia.

The J gene is TRBJ1-1, the V gene TRBV2, with D possibly being TRBD1 (5 bases). This CDR3 is built from 13 residues. CDR1 and CDR2 (germline): SNHLY, FYNNEI. V lost 0 bases to trimming and J lost 3 bases, with 5 bases between them. CDR3: CASSEAGDTEAFF. The CDR3 DNA sequence: TGTGCCAGCAGTGAAGCAGGGGACACTGAAGCTTTCTTT.

This clonotype was seen only a few times. CDR3 loop: CASSDPGQATYEQYF. CDR3 in DNA: TGTGCCAGCAGTGATCCGGGGCAGGCGACCTACGAGCAGTACTTC. The rearrangement joins TRBV25-1 to TRBJ2-7; D may match TRBD1 or TRBD2 (5 bases each). Trimming removed 3 bases at V and 2 bases at J, with 14 bases between. CDR3 length: 15 residues. The germline CDR1 and CDR2 sequences are MGHDK and SYGVNS.

The rearrangement joins TRBV19 to TRBJ1-2; 8 nucleotides match TRBD1. The CDR3 loop spans 14 amino acids. Germline V gene data show CDR1 as LNHDA and CDR2 as SQIVND (reference sequence). Losses at the gene ends were 6 bases for V and 2 bases for J; bases not matched to a gene: 5. CDR3 residues: CASSPTGANYGYTF. CDR3 coding DNA: TGTGCCAGTAGCCCGACAGGGGCGAACTATGGCTACACCTTC.

In its sample, this clonotype was seen a few times. V and J are TRBV7-6 and TRBJ2-7, with 13 positions matching TRBD2. The CDR3 contains 16 residues. Trimming cost V 5 bases and J 1 base; bases outside gene matches: 5. Germline V gives CDR1 SGHVS, CDR2 FNYEAQ. The CDR3 region is CASSRGTSGESYEQYF. The CDR3 nucleotides are TGTGCCAGCAGCCGGGGGACTAGCGGGGAATCCTACGAGCAGTACTTC.